Listed below are T cell receptor beta chains from one sample, sequenced in a study of T-cell reconstitution after alpha-beta-depleted transplantation in children. TCRdb called the PCR reads again in MiXCR, with one record for every CDR3 protein. The data show about 640,000 distinct CDR3 sequences, with 10% to 15% seen just once and about 2.2% held by the top ten. The material sequenced was PBMCs, mostly from graft donor cells, taken 360 days after TCRalphabeta/CD19-depleted stem cell transplant. The receptor source for this set is a male patient younger than 18 who had a stem cell transplant for acute myeloid leukemia, so the T cells may come from the graft donor. Both conserved end residues are part of each CDR3. D genes are given only for firm matches. A row's size may be missing; if present it is once, few, many or a size class.

TRBJ2-1 | TRBD2 | few | TRBV19 | CASTPGGPYEQFF | TGTGCCAGCACCCCGGGAGGTCCTTACGAGCAGTTCTTC
TRBJ2-3 | TRBD2 | many | TRBV27 | CASSPLAGGAPDTQYF | TGTGCCAGCAGTCCCCTAGCGGGAGGGGCCCCAGATACGCAGTATTTT
TRBJ2-1 | . | few | TRBV7-3 | CASSLRLLGNEQFF | TGTGCCAGCAGCTTAAGATTGTTGGGCAATGAGCAGTTCTTC
TRBJ1-1 | . | . | TRBV20-1 | CSARVREAFF | TGCAGTGCTAGAGTACGTGAAGCTTTCTTT
TRBJ1-2 | . | many | TRBV2 | CASSAFWGDDYGYTF | TGTGCCAGCAGCGCATTTTGGGGAGACGACTATGGCTACACCTTC
TRBJ2-7 | . | . | TRBV9 | CASIVSDSPAGEQYF | TGTGCCAGCATCGTGTCGGACAGCCCTGCGGGAGAGCAGTACTTC
TRBJ2-7 | . | . | TRBV10-3 | CAISEPGQGLTNSAVDF | TGTGCCATCAGTGAGCCCGGACAAGGACTAACGAACTCTGCTGTTGACTTC
TRBJ2-1 | TRBD2 | . | TRBV5-1 | CASSWSLGGRGNEQFF | TGCGCCAGCAGCTGGTCTTTGGGCGGGAGGGGGAATGAGCAGTTCTTC
TRBJ2-5 | TRBD1 | few | TRBV12-3/TRBV12-4 | CASSLSTGTGGQTQYF | TGTGCCAGCAGTTTATCAACCGGGACAGGGGGACAGACCCAGTACTTC
TRBJ2-1 | TRBD2 | . | TRBV6-2/TRBV6-3 | CASSYDAGDGTPCVF | TGTGCCAGCAGTTACGACGCGGGAGACGGAACCCCCTGTGTCTTC
TRBJ2-3 | . | many | TRBV11-2 | CASSLDRAPGTDTQYF | TGTGCCAGCAGCTTAGACAGGGCGCCTGGCACAGATACGCAGTATTTT
TRBJ2-3 | . | . | TRBV20-1 | CSARGRRTSPWGSQYF | TGCAGTGCTAGGGGACGGCGGACATCTCCTTGGGGATCGCAGTATTTT
TRBJ1-1 | . | . | TRBV29-1 | CSVDGSAYGGTEAFF | TGCAGCGTTGATGGGTCCGCTTACGGAGGGACTGAAGCTTTCTTT
TRBJ2-5 | . | . | TRBV9 | CASSVGNALGRETQYF | TGTGCCAGCAGCGTAGGTAACGCCTTGGGGAGGGAGACCCAGTACTTC
TRBJ2-7 | . | few | TRBV7-8 | CASSARDPGSYEQYF | TGTGCCAGCAGCGCCCGGGACCCAGGCTCCTACGAGCAGTACTTC
TRBJ2-2 | TRBD1 | few | TRBV15 | CATSRDLWTGLVGELFF | TGTGCCACCAGCAGAGATTTGTGGACAGGGCTTGTAGGGGAGCTGTTTTTT
TRBJ2-1 | TRBD1 | few | TRBV29-1 | CSVADRGGQFF | TGCAGCGTCGCGGACAGGGGGGGGCAGTTCTTC
TRBJ1-1 | . | few | TRBV6-1 | CASSKEGGLGTEAFF | TGTGCCAGCAGTAAGGAGGGGGGGCTGGGCACTGAAGCTTTCTTT
TRBJ1-4 | TRBD1 | few | TRBV12-3/TRBV12-4 | CASSETARGIGGWSEKLFF | TGTGCCAGCAGTGAGACTGCTAGGGGGATAGGGGGCTGGAGTGAAAAACTGTTTTTT
TRBJ2-5 | . | . | TRBV19 | CASSIATGQETQYF | TGTGCCAGTAGTATAGCGACAGGCCAAGAGACCCAGTACTTC
TRBJ2-5 | . | few | TRBV6-1 | CASSAMGAAQETQYF | TGTGCCAGCAGTGCGATGGGGGCCGCCCAAGAGACCCAGTACTTC
TRBJ1-2 | . | . | TRBV4-2 | CASSQDEMGLNYGYTF | TGTGCCAGCAGCCAAGATGAAATGGGCCTTAACTATGGCTACACCTTC
TRBJ2-1 | TRBD2 | . | TRBV25-1 | CASNHKERGYNEQFF | TGTGCCAGCAACCATAAAGAGCGGGGGTACAATGAGCAGTTCTTC
TRBJ2-7 | TRBD2 | . | TRBV6-4 | CASWTVGLAGIGRSYEQYF | TGTGCCAGCTGGACCGTGGGACTAGCGGGAATCGGGCGGAGCTACGAGCAGTACTTC
TRBJ1-5 | . | . | TRBV12-3/TRBV12-4 | CASSLAHITTPRLPQHF | TGTGCCAGCAGTTTAGCGCATATAACAACTCCCCGGTTACCCCAGCATTTT